The 13 T cell receptor beta chains reported below all come from one sample, sequenced in a study of chemoradiotherapy in HPV16-positive cancers. TCRdb keeps only in-frame clones here, not all; method: immunoSEQ multiplex PCR. The sample records tens of thousands of clones, roughly 87% being singletons. The input for sequencing was blood, taken from a patient who underwent chemoradiotherapy. All receptors derive from a human donor with HPV-associated anogenital cancer.

CDR3 DNA sequence: TGCGCCAGCAGCCCCGCTGGGCAGGAAGCTTTCTTT. This gives the protein CASSPAGQEAFF. The chain recombines TRBV4-1 with TRBJ1-1; D is uncertain. This CDR3 has 12 residues. Germline values: CDR1 MGHRA, CDR2 YSYEKL. V lost 4 bases and J lost 8, with 11 bases in between.

This chain connects TRBV4-3 to TRBJ1-3; 8 positions agree with TRBD1. Germline values: CDR1 LGHNA, CDR2 YSLEER. The CDR3 is 22 residues long. V lost 3 bases to trimming and J lost 0 bases; unmatched junction nucleotides: 22. The chain's CDR3 is CASSHVKFLPGQGSNSGNTIYF. The CDR3 DNA is TGCGCCAGCAGCCACGTTAAATTCCTCCCCGGACAGGGCTCTAACTCTGGAAACACCATATATTTT.

CDR3 amino acids: CASSLEENYGYTF. The CDR3 DNA sequence: TGTGCCAGTAGTCTCGAGGAGAACTATGGCTACACCTTC. V usage is TRBV19 and J usage is TRBJ1-2; D not certain. The CDR3 length is 13 residues. Germline lookup yields CDR1 LNHDA and CDR2 SQIVND (reference sequence). V was pared by 5 bases and J by 2 bases, with 9 bases between.

This clone has just a few counts. The chain joins TRBV10-1 to TRBJ1-1; the D is unclear. The CDR3 runs to 12 residues. V was pared by 5 bases and J by 7 bases, with 11 bases between. Germline lookup yields CDR1 WNHNN and CDR2 SYGVQD (reference sequence). CDR3 residues: CASSTLGVEAFF. The CDR3 DNA sequence: TGCGCCAGCAGTACCCTCGGGGTTGAAGCTTTCTTT.

Only a few counts were recorded for this clone. In nucleotides, the CDR3 is TGTGCCAGCAGCCAAGACGGTAACTATGGCTACACCTTC. Residues: CASSQDGNYGYTF. This sequence joins TRBV5-4 and TRBJ1-2, with D hard to call. Trimming removed 4 bases from V and 1 base from J, with 8 bases in between. Germline V CDR1 and CDR2: SGHNT, YYREEE (reference sequence). The CDR3 contains 13 residues. The variable domain in full, with the rest retrieved from reference TRBV5-4 and TRBJ1-2, is ETGVTQSPTHLIKTRGQQVTLRCSSQSGHNTVSWYQQALGQGPQFIFQYYREEENGRGNFPPRFSGLQFPNYSSELNVNALELDDSALYLCASSQDGNYGYTFGSGTRLTVV.

The V and J genes are TRBV7-2 and TRBJ1-2, with 7 bases that match TRBD1. V lost 2 bases to trimming and J lost 0 bases; unmatched junction nucleotides: 3. CDR1 and CDR2 from the germline V gene are SGHTA and FQGNSA. This CDR3 comprises 15 residues. The CDR3 DNA is TGTGCCAGCAGCTTAAAGACAGGGCCTAACTATGGCTACACCTTC. This sequence encodes CASSLKTGPNYGYTF.

The V call is TRBV5-4, the J call TRBJ2-7; no firm D call. Germline V gene sequence: CDR1 SGHNT, CDR2 YYREEE (reference sequence). Trimming took off 4 bases at V and 2 bases at J, with 10 bases between the two ends. The CDR3 is 13 amino acids. The CDR3 DNA follows: TGTGCCAGCAGCCCAGACATGGCCTACGAGCAGTACTTC. Encoded protein: CASSPDMAYEQYF.

The chain combines TRBV6-5 with TRBJ1-1; no clear D. Germline V gene sequence: CDR1 MNHEY, CDR2 SVGAGI. The CDR3 runs to 13 residues. The V end was cut by 5 bases, the J end by 4 bases, with 11 bases between. The CDR3 sequence: CASSDLPPTEAFF. The CDR3 DNA reads as TGTGCCAGCAGTGACCTACCTCCCACTGAAGCTTTCTTT.

The rearrangement uses TRBV5-1 and TRBJ2-5; perhaps TRBD1 as D (5 bases). Trimming removed 7 bases from V and 4 bases from J, with 17 bases in between. The V gene's germline CDR1 is SGHRS and CDR2 YFSETQ. The CDR3 contains 14 residues. The CDR3 DNA reads as TGCGCCAGCGGAGACTTCACTCAGGGAGAGACCCAGTACTTC. Amino acid sequence: CASGDFTQGETQYF.

This clone appeared once. The chain employs TRBV6-5 and TRBJ1-4, with TRBD1 identical over 10 bases. CDR1 and CDR2 (germline): MNHEY, SVGAGI. This CDR3 spans 14 amino acids. After removal of 4 bases from V and 8 bases from J, the junction contained 4 bases not matched to a gene. The CDR3 here is CASSSTGGREKLFF. The CDR3 region has the DNA TGTGCCAGCAGTTCGACAGGGGGCAGGGAAAAACTGTTTTTT.

This clone was observed once. This chain connects TRBV30 to TRBJ1-5; TRBD1 matches 7 bases. This CDR3 is built from 14 residues. V shed 6 bases, J shed 7 bases, and the junction held 12 bases outside the gene matches. The germline CDR1 and CDR2 sequences are GTSNPN and SVGIG (reference sequence). CDR3 coding DNA: TGTGCCTGCTCTACCAACAGGGGAAGCCAGCCCCAGCATTTT. This gives the protein CACSTNRGSQPQHF.

The V and J genes are TRBV19 and TRBJ2-1; D call uncertain. Trimming removed 5 bases from V and 10 bases from J, with 6 bases in between. The CDR3 totals 10 residues. Germline V gene data show CDR1 as LNHDA and CDR2 as SQIVND (reference sequence). The CDR3 spells CASSPTEQFF. CDR3 nucleotide sequence: TGTGCCAGTAGTCCCACCGAGCAGTTCTTC. Based on the CDR3 plus reference TRBV19 and TRBJ2-1, the full variable domain is DGGITQSPKYLFRKEGQNVTLSCEQNLNHDAMYWYRQDPGQGLRLIYYSQIVNDFQKGDIAEGYSVSREKKESFPLTVTSAQKNPTAFYLCASSPTEQFFGPGTRLTVL.

The chain combines TRBV11-3 with TRBJ2-3; D is ambiguous. The V and J ends lost 5 bases and 5 bases respectively, with 17 bases between them. Germline V CDR1 and CDR2: SGHNT, YENEEA. The CDR3 is 15 residues long. The CDR3 bases are TGTGCCAGCAGCCCCGGCGAGGCGTGGGGAGATACGCAGTATTTT. Amino acid sequence: CASSPGEAWGDTQYF.